The clone carrying this T cell receptor (beta chain) was picked up a small number of times. Its specificity is not known. Expressed TCRB transcripts were sequenced because the entire RNA isolate underwent reverse transcription. The method was immunoSEQ multiplex PCR; TCRdb's version includes in-frame clones alone and lacks a portion of them. Counted here are fewer than 350,000 clones, around a fifth occurring once; the ten biggest clones make up approximately 0.041%. The sample belongs to a study of beta chain features in type 1 diabetes. Study-wide context: There were 90 million to 110 million sorted cells examined across all samples. Study-level points and caveats: Among type 1 diabetes patients, VDJ junctions had fewer insertions and more deletions. Researchers reported that naive, central memory and Treg TCRB repertoires appeared more similar in patients than in healthy donors.

Sequencing was done on a sample of naive CD4+ T cells from blood. This TCR derives from a woman under 30 in good health.

CDR3 region: CASFSQGINYGYTF. CDR3 sequence (DNA): TGTGCCAGTTTCTCACAGGGGATAAACTATGGCTACACCTTC. The rearrangement uses TRBV6-5 and TRBJ1-2; 7 nucleotides align to TRBD1. This CDR3 is 14 amino acids long. CDR1 is MNHEY and CDR2 is SVGAGI in the germline V gene. With V trimmed by 9 bases and J by 2 bases, 9 bases remained unmatched.